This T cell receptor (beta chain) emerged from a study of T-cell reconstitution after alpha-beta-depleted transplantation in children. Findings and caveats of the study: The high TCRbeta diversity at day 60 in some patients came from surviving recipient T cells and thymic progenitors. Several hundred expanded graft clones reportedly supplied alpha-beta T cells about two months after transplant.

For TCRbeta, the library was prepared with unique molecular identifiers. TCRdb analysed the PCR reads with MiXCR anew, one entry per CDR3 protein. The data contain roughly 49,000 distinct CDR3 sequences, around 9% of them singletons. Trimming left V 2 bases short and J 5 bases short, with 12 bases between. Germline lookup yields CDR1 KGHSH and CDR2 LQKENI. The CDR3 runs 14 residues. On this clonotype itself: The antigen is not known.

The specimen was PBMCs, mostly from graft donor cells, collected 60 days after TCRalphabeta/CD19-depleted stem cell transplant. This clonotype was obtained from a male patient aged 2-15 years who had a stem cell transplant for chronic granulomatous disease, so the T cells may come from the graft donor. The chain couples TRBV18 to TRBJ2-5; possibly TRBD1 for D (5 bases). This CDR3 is CASSPRGLVETQYF. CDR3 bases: TGTGCCAGCTCACCAAGGGGATTGGTGGAGACCCAGTACTTC. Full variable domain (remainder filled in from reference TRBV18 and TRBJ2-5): NAGVMQNPRHLVRRRGQEARLRCSPMKGHSHVYWYRQLPEEGLKFMVYLQKENIIDESGMPKERFSAEFPKEGPSILRIQQVVRGDSAAYFCASSPRGLVETQYFGPGTRLLVL.